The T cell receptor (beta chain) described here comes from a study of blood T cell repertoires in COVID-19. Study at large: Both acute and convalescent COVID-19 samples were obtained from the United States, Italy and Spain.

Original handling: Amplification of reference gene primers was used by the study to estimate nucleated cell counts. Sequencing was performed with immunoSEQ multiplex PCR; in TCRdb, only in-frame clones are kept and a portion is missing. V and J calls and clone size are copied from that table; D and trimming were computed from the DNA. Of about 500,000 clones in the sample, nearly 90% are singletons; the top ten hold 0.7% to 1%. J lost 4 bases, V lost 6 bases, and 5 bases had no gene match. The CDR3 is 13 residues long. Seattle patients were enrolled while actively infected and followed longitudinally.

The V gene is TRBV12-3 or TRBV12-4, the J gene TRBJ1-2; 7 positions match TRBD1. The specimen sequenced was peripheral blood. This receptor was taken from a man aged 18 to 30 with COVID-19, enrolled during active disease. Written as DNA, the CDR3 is TGTGCCAGCAGCTCAAGGACAGGCTATGGCTACACCTTC. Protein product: CASSSRTGYGYTF.